This TCR beta chain was identified during a study of OX40 agonist ivuxolimab in advanced cancers. Study-wide points: Compared with others, partial responders at 0.1-3.0 mg/kg displayed clonal expansion among the lowest. In the 0.1 to 3.0 mg/kg range, CD4+ and CD8+ blood T cells had expanded clonally by week 6.

The length of the CDR3 is 14 residues. Germline V gives CDR1 SGHNT, CDR2 YYREEE (reference sequence). Trimming removed 0 bases at V and 1 base at J, with 4 bases between. A note on this clone: The target antigen is unknown.

Generated by immunoSEQ multiplex PCR, the TCRdb table keeps only in-frame clones and is missing some. The data contain approximately 76,000 clones, about nine tenths of them singletons. Peripheral blood came from all dose cohorts at three timepoints. This TCR was sampled from an adult with an advanced solid tumor such as melanoma, head and neck, liver or kidney cancer. The rearrangement uses TRBV5-4 and TRBJ2-2; D not resolved. Here the sequenced sample was CD4+ or CD8+ T cells sorted from blood, taken in a trial of the OX40 agonist ivuxolimab. The DNA of the CDR3 is TGTGCCAGCAGCTTGGCCGGGAACACCGGGGAGCTGTTTTTT. The encoded protein is CASSLAGNTGELFF.